This entry concerns a single T cell receptor beta chain. Primers: 60 Vbeta forward and 13 Jbeta reverse. Assay used: immunoSEQ multiplex PCR; TCRdb lists only in-frame clones, some missing. In the table there are 83,000 or so clones, approximately 72% of which are singletons. This specimen belongs to a study of cytomegalovirus exposure and HLA in healthy donors. Germline V gives CDR1 SGHTA, CDR2 FQGNSA. The CDR3 has 13 residues. With 2 bases removed from V and 1 base from J, the gap between germline ends came to 5 bases. This chain connects TRBV7-2 to TRBJ1-1; D unclear. The source material was PBMCs. This sequence was found in a man under 40 in good health and CMV-seropositive. CDR3 coding DNA: TGTGCCAGCAGCTTACAGGAGAACACTGAAGCTTTCTTT. Protein: CASSLQENTEAFF.